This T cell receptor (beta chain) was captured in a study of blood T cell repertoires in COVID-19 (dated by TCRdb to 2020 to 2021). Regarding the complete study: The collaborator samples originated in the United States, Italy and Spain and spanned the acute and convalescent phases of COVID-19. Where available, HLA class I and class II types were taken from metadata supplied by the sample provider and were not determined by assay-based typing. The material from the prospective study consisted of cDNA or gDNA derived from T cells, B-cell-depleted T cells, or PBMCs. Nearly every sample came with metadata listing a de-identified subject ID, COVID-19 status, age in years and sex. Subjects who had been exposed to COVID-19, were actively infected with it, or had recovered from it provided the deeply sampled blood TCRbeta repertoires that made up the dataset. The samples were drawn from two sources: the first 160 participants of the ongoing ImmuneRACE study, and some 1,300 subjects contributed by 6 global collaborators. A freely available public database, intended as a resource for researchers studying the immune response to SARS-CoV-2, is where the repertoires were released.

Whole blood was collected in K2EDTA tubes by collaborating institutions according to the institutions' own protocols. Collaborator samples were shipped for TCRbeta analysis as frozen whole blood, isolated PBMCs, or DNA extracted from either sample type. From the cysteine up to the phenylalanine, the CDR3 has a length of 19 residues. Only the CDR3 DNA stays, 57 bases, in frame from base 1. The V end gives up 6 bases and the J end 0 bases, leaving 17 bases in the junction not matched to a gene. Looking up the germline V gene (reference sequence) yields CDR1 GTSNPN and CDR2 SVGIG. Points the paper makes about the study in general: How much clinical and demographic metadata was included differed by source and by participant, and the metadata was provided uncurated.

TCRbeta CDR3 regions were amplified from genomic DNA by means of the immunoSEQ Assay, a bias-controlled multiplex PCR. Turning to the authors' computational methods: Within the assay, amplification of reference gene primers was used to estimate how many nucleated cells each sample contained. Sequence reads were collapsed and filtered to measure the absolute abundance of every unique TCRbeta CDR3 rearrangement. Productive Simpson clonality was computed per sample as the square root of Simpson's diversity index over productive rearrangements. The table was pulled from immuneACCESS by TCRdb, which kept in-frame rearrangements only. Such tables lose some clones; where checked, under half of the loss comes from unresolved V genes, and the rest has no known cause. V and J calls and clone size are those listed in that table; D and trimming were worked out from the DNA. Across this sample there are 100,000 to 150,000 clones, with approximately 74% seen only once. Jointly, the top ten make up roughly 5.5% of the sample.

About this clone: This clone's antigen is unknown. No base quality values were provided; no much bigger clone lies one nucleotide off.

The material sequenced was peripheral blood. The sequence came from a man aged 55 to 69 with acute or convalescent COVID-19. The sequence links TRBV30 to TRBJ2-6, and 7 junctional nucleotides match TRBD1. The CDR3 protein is CACNPDPGTVISGANVLTF. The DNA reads TGTGCCTGCAACCCAGACCCCGGGACAGTAATCTCTGGGGCCAACGTCCTGACTTTC.